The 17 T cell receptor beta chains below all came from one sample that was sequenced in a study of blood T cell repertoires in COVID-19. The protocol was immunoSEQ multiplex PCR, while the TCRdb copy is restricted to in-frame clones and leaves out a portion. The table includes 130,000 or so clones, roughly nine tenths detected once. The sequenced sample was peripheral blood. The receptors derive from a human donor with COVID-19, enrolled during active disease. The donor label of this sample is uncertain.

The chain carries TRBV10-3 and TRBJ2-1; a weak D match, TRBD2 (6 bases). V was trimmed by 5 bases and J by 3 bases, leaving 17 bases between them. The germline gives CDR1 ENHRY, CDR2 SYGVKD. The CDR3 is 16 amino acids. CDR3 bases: TGTGCCATCAGTCGCAAAGGAGGGTCGGTCTACAATGAGCAGTTCTTC. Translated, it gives CAISRKGGSVYNEQFF.

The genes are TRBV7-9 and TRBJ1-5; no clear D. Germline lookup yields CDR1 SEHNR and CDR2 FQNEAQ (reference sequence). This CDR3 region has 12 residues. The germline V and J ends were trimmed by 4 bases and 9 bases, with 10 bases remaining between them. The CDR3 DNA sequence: TGTGCCAGCAGCTCACTCGGTGGGCCCCAGCATTTT. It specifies CASSSLGGPQHF.

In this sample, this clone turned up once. The CDR3 spells CASSHRGASSYNEQFF. The CDR3 DNA is TGCGCCAGCAGCCACCGGGGGGCGAGCTCCTACAATGAGCAGTTCTTC. This chain joins TRBV4-1 and TRBJ2-1; tentatively, D is TRBD2 (7 bases). V was shortened by 3 bases and J by 0 bases, with 12 bases between the two germline ends. The CDR3 is 16 residues long. Germline CDR1 reads MGHRA; CDR2 reads YSYEKL.

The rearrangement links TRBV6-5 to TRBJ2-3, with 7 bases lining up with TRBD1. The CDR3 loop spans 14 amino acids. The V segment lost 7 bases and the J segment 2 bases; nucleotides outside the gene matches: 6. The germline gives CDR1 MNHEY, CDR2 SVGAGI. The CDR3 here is CASMNRGNTDTQYF. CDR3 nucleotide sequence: TGTGCCAGCATGAACAGGGGAAACACAGATACGCAGTATTTT.

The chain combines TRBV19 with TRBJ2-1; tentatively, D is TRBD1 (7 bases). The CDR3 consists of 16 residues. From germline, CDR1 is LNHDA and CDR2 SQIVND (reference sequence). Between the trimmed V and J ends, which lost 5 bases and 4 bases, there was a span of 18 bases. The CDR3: CASSPTGAGQYNEQFF. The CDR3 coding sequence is TGTGCCAGTAGTCCAACCGGGGCGGGACAGTACAATGAGCAGTTCTTC.

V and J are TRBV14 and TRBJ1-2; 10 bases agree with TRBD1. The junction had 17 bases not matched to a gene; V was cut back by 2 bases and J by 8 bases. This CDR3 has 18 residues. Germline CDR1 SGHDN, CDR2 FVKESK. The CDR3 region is CASSQQPGTGAYERGYTF. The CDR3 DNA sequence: TGTGCCAGCAGCCAACAACCCGGGACAGGGGCGTATGAAAGAGGCTACACCTTC. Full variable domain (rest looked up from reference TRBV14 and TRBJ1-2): EAGVTQFPSHSVIEKGQTVTLRCDPISGHDNLYWYRRVMGKEIKFLLHFVKESKQDESGMPNNRFLAERTGGTYSTLKVQPAELEDSGVYFCASSQQPGTGAYERGYTFGSGTRLTVV.

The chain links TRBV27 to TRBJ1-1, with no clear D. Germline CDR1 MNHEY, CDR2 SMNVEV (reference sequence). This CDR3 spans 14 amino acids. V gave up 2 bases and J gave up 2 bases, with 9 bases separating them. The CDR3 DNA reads TGTGCCAGCAGTTTAGGGCTCGCCAACACTGAAGCTTTCTTT. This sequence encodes CASSLGLANTEAFF.

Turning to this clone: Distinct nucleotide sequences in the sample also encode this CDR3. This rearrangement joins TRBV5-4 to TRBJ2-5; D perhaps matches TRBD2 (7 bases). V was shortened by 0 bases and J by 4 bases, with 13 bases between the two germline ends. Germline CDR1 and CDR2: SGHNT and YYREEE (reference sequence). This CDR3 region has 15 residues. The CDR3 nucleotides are TGTGCCAGCAGCTTGGTGGGGGGGGCGGGAGAGACCCAGTACTTC. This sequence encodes CASSLVGGAGETQYF.

CDR3 protein: CASRWASSGNTIYF. For the CDR3, the DNA is TGTGCCAGCAGGTGGGCGAGCTCTGGAAACACCATATATTTT. The chain uses TRBV2 and TRBJ1-3; D unresolved. This CDR3 has 14 amino acids. CDR1 and CDR2 (germline): SNHLY, FYNNEI. Trimming removed 6 bases at V and 0 bases at J, with 9 bases between.

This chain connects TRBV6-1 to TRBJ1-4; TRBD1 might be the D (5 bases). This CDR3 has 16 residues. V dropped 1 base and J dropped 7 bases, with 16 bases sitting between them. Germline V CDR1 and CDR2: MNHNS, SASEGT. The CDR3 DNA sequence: TGTGCCAGCAGTGAAGTATATGCAGGGCCCCCTGAAAAACTGTTTTTT. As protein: CASSEVYAGPPEKLFF.

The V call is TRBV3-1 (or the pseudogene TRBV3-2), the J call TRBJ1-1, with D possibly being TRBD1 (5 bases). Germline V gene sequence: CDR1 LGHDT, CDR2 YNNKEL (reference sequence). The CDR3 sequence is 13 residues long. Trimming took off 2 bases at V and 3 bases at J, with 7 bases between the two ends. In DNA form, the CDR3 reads TGTGCCAGCAGCCAACAGGGTGACACTGAAGCTTTCTTT. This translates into CASSQQGDTEAFF.

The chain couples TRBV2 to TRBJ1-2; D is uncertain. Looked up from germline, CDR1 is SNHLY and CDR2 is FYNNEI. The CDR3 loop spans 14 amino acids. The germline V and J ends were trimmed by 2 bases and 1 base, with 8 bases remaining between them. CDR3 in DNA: TGTGCCAGCAGTGAAATCAGACATAACTATGGCTACACCTTC. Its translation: CASSEIRHNYGYTF.

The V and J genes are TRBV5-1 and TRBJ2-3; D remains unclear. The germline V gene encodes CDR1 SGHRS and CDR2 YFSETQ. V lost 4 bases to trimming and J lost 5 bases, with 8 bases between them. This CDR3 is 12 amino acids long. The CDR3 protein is CASSTPKDTQYF. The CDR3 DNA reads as TGCGCCAGCAGCACTCCTAAAGATACGCAGTATTTT.

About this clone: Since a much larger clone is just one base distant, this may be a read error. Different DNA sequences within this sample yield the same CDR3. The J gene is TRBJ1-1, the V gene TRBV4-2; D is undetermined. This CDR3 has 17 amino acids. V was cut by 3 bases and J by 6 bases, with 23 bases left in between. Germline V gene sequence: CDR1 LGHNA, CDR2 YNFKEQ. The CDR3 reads CASSQGPSGSSSAEAFF. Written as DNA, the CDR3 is TGTGCCAGCAGCCAGGGCCCAAGCGGATCAAGCTCGGCTGAAGCTTTCTTT.

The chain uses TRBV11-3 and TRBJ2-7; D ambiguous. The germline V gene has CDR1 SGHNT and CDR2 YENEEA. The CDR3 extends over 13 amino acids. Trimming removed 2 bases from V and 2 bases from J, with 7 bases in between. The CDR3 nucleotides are TGTGCCAGCAGCTTAACGGTGACCTACGAGCAGTACTTC. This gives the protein CASSLTVTYEQYF.

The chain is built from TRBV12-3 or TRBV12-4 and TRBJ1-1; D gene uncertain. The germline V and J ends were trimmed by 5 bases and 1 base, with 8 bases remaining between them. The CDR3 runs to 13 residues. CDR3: CASSERSNTEAFF. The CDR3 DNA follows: TGTGCCAGCAGTGAGCGATCGAACACTGAAGCTTTCTTT.

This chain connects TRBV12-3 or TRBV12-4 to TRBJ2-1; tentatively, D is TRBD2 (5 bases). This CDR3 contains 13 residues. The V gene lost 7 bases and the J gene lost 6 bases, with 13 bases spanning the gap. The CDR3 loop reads CASTGVGGNEQFF. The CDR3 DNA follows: TGTGCCAGCACCGGTGTAGGAGGCAATGAGCAGTTCTTC.